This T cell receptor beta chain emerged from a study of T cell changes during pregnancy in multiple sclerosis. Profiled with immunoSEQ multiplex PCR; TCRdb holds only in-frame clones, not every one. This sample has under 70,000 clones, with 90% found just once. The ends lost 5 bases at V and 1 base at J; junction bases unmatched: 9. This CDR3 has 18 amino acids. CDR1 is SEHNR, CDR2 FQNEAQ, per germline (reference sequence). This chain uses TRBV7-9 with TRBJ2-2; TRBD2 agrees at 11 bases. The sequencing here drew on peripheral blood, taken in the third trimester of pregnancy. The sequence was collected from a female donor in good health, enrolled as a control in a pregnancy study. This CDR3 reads CASSPRIAGGLNTGELFF. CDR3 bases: TGTGCCAGCAGCCCCCGGATAGCGGGAGGGCTGAACACCGGGGAGCTGTTTTTT.